This T cell receptor (beta chain) was recovered during a study of CD8+ T cells in alopecia areata. Study results and caveats: Clonality exceeded that of normal scalp in lesional scalp, most notably in alopecia totalis/universalis. Patients showed less clear TCR sequence sharing than mice, possibly partly because of HLA diversity.

From germline, CDR1 is SQVTM and CDR2 ANQGSEA. V was trimmed by 6 bases and J by 2 bases, leaving 21 bases between them. The CDR3 is 16 residues long. There are a few counts of this clone. Antigen specificity is unknown. The sequencing template was cDNA reverse transcribed from extracted RNA. The method was immunoSEQ multiplex PCR; TCRdb's version includes in-frame clones alone and lacks a portion of them. The sample consists of roughly 280,000 clones, about 60% of them appearing once. This sample's treatment: oral pan-JAK inhibitor, 5-10 mg twice daily. This clonotype was sampled from a human donor with alopecia areata. Sequencing used CD4+ T cells sorted from blood, obtained around week 54, from a patient treated with tofacitinib. The rearrangement joins TRBV29-1 to TRBJ2-3; D is possibly TRBD1 (7 bases). The CDR3 here is CSVVRRGLPPTDTQYF. CDR3 coding DNA: TGCAGCGTGGTCCGGAGGGGGCTCCCACCCACAGATACGCAGTATTTT.